This TCR beta chain was obtained from a study of T cell changes during pregnancy in multiple sclerosis. J was trimmed by 8 bases and V by 7 bases; bases with no gene match: 8. CDR3 length equals 12 residues. CDR1 and CDR2 (germline): SGHRS, YFSETQ. The repertoire was sequenced with immunoSEQ multiplex PCR; TCRdb's copy has only in-frame clones and lacks some. The sample carries 45,000 to 60,000 clones, around 92% recorded once. Here the sequenced sample was CD4+ T cells from peripheral blood mononuclear cells, taken in the third trimester of pregnancy. V usage is TRBV5-1 and J usage is TRBJ1-1; 7 bases are a match to TRBD1. The receptor comes from a female donor with multiple sclerosis, enrolled in a pregnancy study. For the CDR3, the DNA is TGCGCCAGCGGGGACAGTCCCACCGAAGCTTTCTTT. Amino acids: CASGDSPTEAFF.